This T cell receptor (beta chain) comes out of a study of blood T cell repertoires in COVID-19. Per the authors' pipeline: Amplification of reference gene primers was used by the study to estimate nucleated cell counts. Profiling relied on immunoSEQ multiplex PCR, and the TCRdb table lists in-frame clones only, not all of them. V and J calls plus clone size are reproduced from that table; the DNA served to infer D and trimming. The table has 200,000 to 250,000 clones, approximately 80% seen once. Germline values: CDR1 MNHEY, CDR2 SVGAGI. The CDR3 has 13 amino acids. V lost 6 bases and J lost 2; bases outside the gene matches: 0.

Sample: peripheral blood. The TCR was taken from a man aged 50 to 60 with active or convalescent COVID-19. The chain combines TRBV6-5 with TRBJ1-4, with 7 bases lining up with TRBD1. The CDR3 is CASSRGTNEKLFF. CDR3 sequence (DNA): TGTGCCAGCAGCAGGGGGACTAATGAAAAACTGTTTTTT.